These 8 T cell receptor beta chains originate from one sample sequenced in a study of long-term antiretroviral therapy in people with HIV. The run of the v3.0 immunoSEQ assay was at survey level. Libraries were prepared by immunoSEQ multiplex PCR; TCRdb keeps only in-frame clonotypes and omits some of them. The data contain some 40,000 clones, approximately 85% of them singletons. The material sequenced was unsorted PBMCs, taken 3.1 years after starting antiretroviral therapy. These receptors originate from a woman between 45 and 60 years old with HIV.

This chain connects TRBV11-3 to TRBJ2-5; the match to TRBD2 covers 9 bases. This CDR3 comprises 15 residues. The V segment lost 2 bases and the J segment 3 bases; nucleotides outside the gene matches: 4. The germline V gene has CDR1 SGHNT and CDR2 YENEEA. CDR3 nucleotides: TGTGCCAGCAGCTTAATTAGCGGGGGCGAAGAGACCCAGTACTTC. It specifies CASSLISGGEETQYF.

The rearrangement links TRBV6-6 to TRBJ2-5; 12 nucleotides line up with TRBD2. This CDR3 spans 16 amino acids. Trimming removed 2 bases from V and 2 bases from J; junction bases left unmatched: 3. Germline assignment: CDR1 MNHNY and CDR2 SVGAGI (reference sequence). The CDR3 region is CASSYTGTSGQETQYF. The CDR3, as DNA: TGTGCCAGCAGTTACACCGGGACTAGCGGGCAAGAGACCCAGTACTTC.

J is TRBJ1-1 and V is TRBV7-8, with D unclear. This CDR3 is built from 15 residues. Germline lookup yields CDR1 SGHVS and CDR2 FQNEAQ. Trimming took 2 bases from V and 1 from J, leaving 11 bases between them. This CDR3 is CASSLWVAGNTEAFF. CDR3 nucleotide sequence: TGTGCCAGCAGCTTATGGGTGGCCGGGAACACTGAAGCTTTCTTT.

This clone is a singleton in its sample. The CDR3 is CASSPEAGQETQYF. The CDR3 region has the DNA TGTGCCAGCTCACCGGAAGCGGGACAAGAGACCCAGTACTTC. The V gene is TRBV18, the J gene TRBJ2-5; TRBD2 aligns across 7 bases. In germline, CDR1 is KGHSH, CDR2 LQKENI. This CDR3 is 14 amino acids long. V gave up 3 bases and J gave up 2 bases; unmatched junction bases: 3.

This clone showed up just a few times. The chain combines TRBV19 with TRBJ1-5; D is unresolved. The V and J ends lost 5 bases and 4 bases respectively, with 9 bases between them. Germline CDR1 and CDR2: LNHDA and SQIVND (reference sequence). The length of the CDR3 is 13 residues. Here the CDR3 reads CASSGGINQPQHF. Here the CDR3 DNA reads TGTGCCAGTAGTGGAGGGATTAATCAGCCCCAGCATTTT.

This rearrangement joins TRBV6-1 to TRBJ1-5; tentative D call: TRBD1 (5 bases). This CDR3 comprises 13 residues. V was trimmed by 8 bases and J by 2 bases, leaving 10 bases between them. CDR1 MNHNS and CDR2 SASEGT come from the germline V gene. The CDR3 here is CASDWDRNQPQHF. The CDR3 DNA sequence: TGTGCCAGCGATTGGGACCGCAATCAGCCCCAGCATTTT.

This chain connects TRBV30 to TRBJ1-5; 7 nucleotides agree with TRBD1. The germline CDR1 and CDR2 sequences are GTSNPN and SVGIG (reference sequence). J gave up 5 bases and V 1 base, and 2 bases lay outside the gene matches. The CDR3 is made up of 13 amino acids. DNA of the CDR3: TGTGCCTGGAGTGGCGACAGGGATCAGCCCCAGCATTTT. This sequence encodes CAWSGDRDQPQHF.

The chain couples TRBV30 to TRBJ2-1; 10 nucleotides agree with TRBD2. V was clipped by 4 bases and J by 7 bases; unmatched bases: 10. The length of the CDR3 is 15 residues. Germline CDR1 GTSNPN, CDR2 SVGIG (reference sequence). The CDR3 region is CAWIPTPSGGNEQFF. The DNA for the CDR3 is TGTGCCTGGATCCCCACTCCTAGCGGGGGTAATGAGCAGTTCTTC.